The following is a TCR beta chain sequence with its context. Its antigen is not known. This sample was taken from a study of shared clonotypes between healthy human individuals. Looking at the study overall: Per donor, CD8 memory used one plate, CD8 naive used two, CD4 memory used three and CD4 naive used three.

The study's findings and limits: A few donors had roughly 5% of their naive CD4 clonotypes in common.

Germline CDR1 is KGHSH and CDR2 is LQKENI. This CDR3 spans 14 amino acids. V lost 3 bases and J 5 bases, leaving 10 bases between the germline ends. TCRdb keeps only in-frame clones here, not all; method: immunoSEQ multiplex PCR. This sample has 2 million to 2.5 million clones; roughly 94% occur once, and the top ten carry under 0.15%. The chain has TRBV18 and TRBJ1-4; no definite D call. Material: naive CD4+ T cells sorted from blood. Subset specified: CD45RA+ positively selected. The receptor comes from a man between 18 and 29 years old in good health. CDR3 in amino acids: CASSPSTPNEKLFF. DNA for the CDR3: TGTGCCAGCTCACCGAGCACGCCCAATGAAAAACTGTTTTTT.